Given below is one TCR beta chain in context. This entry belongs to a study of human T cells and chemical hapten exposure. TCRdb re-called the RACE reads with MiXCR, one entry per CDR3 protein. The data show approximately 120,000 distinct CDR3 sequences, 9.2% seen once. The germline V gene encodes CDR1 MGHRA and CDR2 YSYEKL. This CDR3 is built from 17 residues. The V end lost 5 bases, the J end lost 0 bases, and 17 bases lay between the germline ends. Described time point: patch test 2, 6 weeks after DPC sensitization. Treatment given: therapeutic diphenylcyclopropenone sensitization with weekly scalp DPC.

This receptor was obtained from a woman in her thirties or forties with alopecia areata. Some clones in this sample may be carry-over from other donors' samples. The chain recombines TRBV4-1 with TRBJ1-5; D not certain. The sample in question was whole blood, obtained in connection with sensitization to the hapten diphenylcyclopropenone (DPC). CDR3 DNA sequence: TGCGCCAGCAGCTTAGGGAGTGCAGCTTATAGCAATCAGCCCCAGCATTTT. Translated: CASSLGSAAYSNQPQHF.